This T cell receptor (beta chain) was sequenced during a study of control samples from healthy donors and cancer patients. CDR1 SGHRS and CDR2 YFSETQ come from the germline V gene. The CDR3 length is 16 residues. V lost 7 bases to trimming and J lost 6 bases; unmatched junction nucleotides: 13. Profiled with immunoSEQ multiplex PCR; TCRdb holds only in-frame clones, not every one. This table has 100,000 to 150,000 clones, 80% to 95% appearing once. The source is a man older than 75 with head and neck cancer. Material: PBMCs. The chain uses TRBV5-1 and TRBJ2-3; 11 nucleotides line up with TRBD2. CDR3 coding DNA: TGCGCCAGCTGCCCGGCTAGCGGGGGGTCCTGGGATACGCAGTATTTT. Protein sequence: CASCPASGGSWDTQYF. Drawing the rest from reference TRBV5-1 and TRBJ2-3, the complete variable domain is KAGVTQTPRYLIKTRGQQVTLSCSPISGHRSVSWYQQTPGQGLQFLFEYFSETQRNKGNFPGRFSGRQFSNSRSEMNVSTLELGDSALYLCASCPASGGSWDTQYFGPGTRLTVL.